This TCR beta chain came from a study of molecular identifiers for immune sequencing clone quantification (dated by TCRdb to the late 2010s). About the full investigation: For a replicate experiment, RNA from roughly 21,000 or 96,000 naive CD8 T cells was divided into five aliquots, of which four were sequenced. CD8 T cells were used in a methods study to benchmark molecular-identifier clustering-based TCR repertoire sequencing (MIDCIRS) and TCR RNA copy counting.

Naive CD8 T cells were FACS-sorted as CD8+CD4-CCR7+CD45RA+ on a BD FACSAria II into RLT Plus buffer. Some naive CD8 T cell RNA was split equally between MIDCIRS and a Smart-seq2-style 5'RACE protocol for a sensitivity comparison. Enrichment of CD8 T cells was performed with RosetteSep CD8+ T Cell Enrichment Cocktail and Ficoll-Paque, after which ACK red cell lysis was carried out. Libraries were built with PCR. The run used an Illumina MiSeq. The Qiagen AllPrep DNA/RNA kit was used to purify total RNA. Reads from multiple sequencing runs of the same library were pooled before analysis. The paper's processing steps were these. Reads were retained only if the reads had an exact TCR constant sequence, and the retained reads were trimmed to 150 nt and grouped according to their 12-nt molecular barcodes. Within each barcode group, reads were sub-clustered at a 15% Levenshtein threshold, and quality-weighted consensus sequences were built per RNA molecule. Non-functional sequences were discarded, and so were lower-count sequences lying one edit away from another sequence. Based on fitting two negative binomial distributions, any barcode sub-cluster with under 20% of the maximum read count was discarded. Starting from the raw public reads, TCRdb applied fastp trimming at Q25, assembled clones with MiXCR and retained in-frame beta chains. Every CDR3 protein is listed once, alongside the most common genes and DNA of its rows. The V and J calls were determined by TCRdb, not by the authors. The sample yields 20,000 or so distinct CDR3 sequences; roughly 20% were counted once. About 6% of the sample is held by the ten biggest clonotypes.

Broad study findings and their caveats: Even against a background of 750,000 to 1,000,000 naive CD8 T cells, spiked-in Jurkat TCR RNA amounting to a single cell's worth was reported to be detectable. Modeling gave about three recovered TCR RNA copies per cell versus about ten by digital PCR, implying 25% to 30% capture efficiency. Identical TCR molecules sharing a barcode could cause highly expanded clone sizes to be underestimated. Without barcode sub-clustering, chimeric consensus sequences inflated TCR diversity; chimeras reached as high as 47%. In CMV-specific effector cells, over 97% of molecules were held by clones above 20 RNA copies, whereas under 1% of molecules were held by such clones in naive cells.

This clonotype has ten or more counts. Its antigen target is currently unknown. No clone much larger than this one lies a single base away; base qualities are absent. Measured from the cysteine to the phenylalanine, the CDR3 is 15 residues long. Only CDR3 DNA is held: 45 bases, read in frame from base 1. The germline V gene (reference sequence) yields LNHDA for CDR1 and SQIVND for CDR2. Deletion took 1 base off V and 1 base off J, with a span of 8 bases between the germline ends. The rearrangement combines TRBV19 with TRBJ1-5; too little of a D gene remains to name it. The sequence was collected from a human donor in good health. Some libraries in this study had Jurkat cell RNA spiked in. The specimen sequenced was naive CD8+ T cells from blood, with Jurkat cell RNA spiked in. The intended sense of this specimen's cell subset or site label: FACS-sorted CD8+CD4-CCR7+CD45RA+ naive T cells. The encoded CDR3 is CASSIGTTSNQPQHF. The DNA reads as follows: TGTGCCAGTAGTATAGGGACGACAAGCAATCAGCCCCAGCATTTT.